This T cell receptor (beta chain) was recovered during a study of blood T cell repertoires in COVID-19. The CDR3 has 13 residues. From germline, CDR1 is MDHEN and CDR2 SYDVKM. Trimming pared 3 bases from V and 5 bases from J, leaving 10 bases between. TCRdb keeps only in-frame clones here, not all; method: immunoSEQ multiplex PCR. This table has 110,000 to 150,000 clones, 88% appearing once. The receptor's source is a man in his sixties or seventies with acute or convalescent COVID-19. V gene TRBV28 combines with J gene TRBJ1-2; D gene unclear. The sequenced sample was peripheral blood. The CDR3 bases are TGTGCCAGCAGTTTCAGAACAGTTTATGGCTACACCTTC. It is translated as CASSFRTVYGYTF.